The clone carrying this T cell receptor (beta chain) was seen many times. No antigen is known for it. The data were taken from a study of T-cell reconstitution after alpha-beta-depleted transplantation in children. The study's findings and limits: Surviving recipient cells, namely T cells and thymic progenitors, were the source of high day-60 TCRbeta diversity in some patients. After one year, T-cell counts and TCRbeta diversity mostly came from new T cells.

This sample's TCRbeta library carried unique molecular identifier barcodes. TCRdb used MiXCR to reprocess the PCR reads, holding one entry per CDR3 protein. This sample has around 2,800 distinct CDR3 sequences, with about an eighth found just once. The TCR was taken from a patient aged 2 to 10 who had a stem cell transplant for inherited bone marrow failure, so the T cells may come from the graft donor. The sequencing here drew on PBMCs, mostly from graft donor cells, taken 360 days after TCRalphabeta/CD19-depleted stem cell transplant.

This chain's CDR3 is CATRTGTGNTIYF. CDR3 nucleotides: TGTGCCACCCGGACAGGAACTGGAAACACCATATATTTT. The chain carries TRBV28 and TRBJ1-3; 7 bases line up with TRBD1. Germline V lookup: CDR1 MDHEN, CDR2 SYDVKM. CDR3 length: 13 amino acids. After removal of 10 bases from V and 2 bases from J, the junction contained 5 bases not matched to a gene. Based on the CDR3 plus reference TRBV28 and TRBJ1-3, the full variable domain is DVKVTQSSRYLVKRTGEKVFLECVQDMDHENMFWYRQDPGLGLRLIYFSYDVKMKEKGDIPEGYSVSREKKERFSLILESASTNQTSMYLCATRTGTGNTIYFGEGSWLTVV.